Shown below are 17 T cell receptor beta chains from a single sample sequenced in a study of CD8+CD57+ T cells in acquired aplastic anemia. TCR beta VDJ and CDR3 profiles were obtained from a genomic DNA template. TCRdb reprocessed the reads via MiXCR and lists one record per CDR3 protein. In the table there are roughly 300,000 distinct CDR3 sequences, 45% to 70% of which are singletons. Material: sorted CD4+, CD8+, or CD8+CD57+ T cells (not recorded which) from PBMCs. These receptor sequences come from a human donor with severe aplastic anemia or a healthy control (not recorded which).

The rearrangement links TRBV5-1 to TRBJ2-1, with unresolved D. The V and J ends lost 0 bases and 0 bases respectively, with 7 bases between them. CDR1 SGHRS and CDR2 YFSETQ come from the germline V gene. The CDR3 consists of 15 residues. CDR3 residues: CASSLGAASYNEQFF. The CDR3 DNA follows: TGCGCCAGCAGCTTGGGGGCAGCCTCCTACAATGAGCAGTTCTTC.

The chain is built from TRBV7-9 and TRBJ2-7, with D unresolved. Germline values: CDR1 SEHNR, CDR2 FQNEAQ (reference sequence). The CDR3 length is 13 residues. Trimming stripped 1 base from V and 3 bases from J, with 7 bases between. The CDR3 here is CASSLGRIYEQYF. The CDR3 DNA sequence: TGTGCCAGCAGCTTAGGCCGGATCTACGAGCAGTACTTC.

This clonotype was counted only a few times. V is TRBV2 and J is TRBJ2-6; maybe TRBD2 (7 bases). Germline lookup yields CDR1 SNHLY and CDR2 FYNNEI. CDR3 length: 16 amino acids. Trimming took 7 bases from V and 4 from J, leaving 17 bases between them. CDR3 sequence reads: CASNLPGGAGANVLTF. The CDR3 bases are TGTGCCAGCAATCTCCCTGGGGGGGCCGGGGCCAACGTCCTGACTTTC.

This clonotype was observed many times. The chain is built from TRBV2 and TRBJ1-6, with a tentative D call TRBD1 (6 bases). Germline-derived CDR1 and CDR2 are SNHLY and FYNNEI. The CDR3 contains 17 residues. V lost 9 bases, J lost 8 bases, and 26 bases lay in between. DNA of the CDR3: TGTGCCAGTTCCTTAAAGGACAGCCGCGATCACCATTCACCCCTCCACTTT. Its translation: CASSLKDSRDHHSPLHF.

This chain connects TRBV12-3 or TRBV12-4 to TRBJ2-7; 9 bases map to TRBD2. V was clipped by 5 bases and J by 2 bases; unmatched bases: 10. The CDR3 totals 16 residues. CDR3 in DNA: TGTGCCAGCAGTCCTCGAAGTAGCGGGAGCACCTACGAGCAGTACTTC. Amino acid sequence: CASSPRSSGSTYEQYF.

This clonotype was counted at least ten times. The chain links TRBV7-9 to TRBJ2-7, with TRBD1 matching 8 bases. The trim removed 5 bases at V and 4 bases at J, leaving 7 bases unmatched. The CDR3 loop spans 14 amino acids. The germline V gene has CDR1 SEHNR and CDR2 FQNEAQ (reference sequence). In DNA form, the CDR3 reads TGTGCCAGCAGCCCGACGGGACAGGATTACGAGCAGTACTTC. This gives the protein CASSPTGQDYEQYF.

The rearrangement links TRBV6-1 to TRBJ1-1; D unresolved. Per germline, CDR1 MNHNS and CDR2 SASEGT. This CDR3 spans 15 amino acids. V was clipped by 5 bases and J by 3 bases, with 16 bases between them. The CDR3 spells CASSTPYGEDTEAFF. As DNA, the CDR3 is TGTGCCAGCAGTACCCCTTATGGGGAGGACACTGAAGCTTTCTTT.

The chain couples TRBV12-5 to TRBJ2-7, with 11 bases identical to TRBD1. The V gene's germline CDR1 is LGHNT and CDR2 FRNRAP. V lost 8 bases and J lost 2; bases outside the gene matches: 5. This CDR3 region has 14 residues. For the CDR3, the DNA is TGTGCTAGTACTCAGGACAGGGGGCCCTACGAGCAGTACTTC. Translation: CASTQDRGPYEQYF.

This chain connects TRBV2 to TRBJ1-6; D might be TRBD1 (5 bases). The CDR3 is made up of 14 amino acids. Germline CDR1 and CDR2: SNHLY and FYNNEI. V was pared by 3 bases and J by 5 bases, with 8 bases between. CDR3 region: CASSDRANNSPLHF. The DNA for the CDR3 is TGTGCCAGCAGTGACAGGGCAAATAATTCACCCCTCCACTTT.

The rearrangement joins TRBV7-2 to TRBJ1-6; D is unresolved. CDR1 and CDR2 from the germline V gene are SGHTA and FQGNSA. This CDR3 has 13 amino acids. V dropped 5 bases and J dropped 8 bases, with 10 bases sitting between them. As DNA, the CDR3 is TGTGCCAGCAGCGTTACCTTCGATTCACCCCTCCACTTT. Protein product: CASSVTFDSPLHF.

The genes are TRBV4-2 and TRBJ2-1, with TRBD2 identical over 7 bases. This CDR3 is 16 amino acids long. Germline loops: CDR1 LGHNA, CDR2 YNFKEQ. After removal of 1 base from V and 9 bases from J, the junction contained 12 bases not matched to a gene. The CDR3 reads CASSQGTGAGRSEQFF. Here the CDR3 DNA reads TGTGCCAGCAGCCAAGGGACGGGAGCGGGAAGGTCTGAGCAGTTCTTC.

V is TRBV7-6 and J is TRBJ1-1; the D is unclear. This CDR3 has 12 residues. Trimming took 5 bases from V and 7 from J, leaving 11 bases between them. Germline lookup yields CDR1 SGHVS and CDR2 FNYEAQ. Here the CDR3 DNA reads TGTGCCAGCAGCGAGGGAGGGCGTGAAGCTTTCTTT. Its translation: CASSEGGREAFF. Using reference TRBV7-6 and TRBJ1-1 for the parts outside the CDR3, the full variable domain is GAGVSQSPRYKVTKRGQDVALRCDPISGHVSLYWYRQALGQGPEFLTYFNYEAQQDKSGLPNDRFSAERPEGSISTLTIQRTEQRDSAMYRCASSEGGREAFFGQGTRLTVV.

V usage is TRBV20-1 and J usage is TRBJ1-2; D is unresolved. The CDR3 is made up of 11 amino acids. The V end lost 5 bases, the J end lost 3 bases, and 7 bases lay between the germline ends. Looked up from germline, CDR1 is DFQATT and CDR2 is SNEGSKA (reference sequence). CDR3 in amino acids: CSASDDYGYTF. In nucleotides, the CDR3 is TGCAGTGCTTCGGACGACTATGGCTACACCTTC.

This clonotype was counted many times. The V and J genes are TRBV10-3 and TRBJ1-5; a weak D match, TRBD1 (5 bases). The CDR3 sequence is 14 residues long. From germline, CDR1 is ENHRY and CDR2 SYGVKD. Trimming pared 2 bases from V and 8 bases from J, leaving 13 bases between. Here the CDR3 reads CAISEDDRNKPQHF. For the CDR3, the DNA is TGTGCCATCAGTGAGGACGACAGAAATAAGCCCCAGCATTTT.

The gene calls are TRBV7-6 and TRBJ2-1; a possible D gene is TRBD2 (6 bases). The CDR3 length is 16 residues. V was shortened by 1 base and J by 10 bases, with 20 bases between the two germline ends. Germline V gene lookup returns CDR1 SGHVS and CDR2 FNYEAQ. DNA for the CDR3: TGTGCCAGCAGCTTAGGAGTAGCGGCAACCCTAAGGGAGCAGTTCTTC. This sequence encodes CASSLGVAATLREQFF. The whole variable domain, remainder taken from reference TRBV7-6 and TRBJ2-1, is GAGVSQSPRYKVTKRGQDVALRCDPISGHVSLYWYRQALGQGPEFLTYFNYEAQQDKSGLPNDRFSAERPEGSISTLTIQRTEQRDSAMYRCASSLGVAATLREQFFGPGTRLTVL.

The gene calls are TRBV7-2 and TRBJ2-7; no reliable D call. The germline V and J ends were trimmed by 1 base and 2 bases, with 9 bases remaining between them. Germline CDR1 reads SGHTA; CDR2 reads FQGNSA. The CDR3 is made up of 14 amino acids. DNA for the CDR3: TGTGCCAGCAGCTTAGTTCCAGGAACCTACGAGCAGTACTTC. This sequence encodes CASSLVPGTYEQYF.

CDR3 amino acids: CASSLGASGTGELFF. The CDR3 DNA follows: TGTGCCAGCAGCTTAGGGGCTAGCGGTACCGGGGAGCTGTTTTTT. V is TRBV7-6 and J is TRBJ2-2, with TRBD2 identical over 7 bases. With V trimmed by 1 base and J by 5 bases, 4 bases remained unmatched. The germline CDR1 and CDR2 sequences are SGHVS and FNYEAQ. The CDR3 spans 15 residues.